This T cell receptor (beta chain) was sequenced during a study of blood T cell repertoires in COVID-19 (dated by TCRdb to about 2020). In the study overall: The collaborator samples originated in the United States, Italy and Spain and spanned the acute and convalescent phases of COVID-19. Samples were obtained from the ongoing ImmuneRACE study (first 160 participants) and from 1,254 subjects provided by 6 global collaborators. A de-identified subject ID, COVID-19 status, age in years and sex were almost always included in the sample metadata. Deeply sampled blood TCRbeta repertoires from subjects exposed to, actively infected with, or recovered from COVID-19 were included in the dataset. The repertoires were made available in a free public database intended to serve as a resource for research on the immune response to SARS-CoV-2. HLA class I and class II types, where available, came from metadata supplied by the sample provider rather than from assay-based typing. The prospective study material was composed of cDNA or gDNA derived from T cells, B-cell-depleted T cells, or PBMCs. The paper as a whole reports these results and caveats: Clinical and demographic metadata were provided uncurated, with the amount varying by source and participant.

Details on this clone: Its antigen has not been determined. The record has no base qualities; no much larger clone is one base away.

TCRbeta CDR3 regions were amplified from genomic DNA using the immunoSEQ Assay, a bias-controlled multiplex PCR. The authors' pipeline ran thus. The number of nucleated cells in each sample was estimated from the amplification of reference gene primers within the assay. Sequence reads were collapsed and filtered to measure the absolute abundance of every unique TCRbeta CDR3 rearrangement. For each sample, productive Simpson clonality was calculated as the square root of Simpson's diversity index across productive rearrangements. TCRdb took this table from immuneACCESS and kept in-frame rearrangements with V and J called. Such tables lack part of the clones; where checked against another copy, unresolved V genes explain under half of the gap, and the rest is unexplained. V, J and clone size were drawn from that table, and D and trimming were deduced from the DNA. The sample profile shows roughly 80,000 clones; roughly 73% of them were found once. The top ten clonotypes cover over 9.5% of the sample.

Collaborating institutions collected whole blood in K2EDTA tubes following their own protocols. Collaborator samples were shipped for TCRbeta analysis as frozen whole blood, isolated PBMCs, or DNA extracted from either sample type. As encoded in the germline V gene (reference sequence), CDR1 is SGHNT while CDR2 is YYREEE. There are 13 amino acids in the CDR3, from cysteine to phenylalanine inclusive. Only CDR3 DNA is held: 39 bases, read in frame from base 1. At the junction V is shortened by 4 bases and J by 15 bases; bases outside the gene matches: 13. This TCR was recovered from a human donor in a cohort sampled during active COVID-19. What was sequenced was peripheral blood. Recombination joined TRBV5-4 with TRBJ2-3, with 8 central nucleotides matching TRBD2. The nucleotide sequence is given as TGTGCCAGCAGCGGGTCGGGGGGGCCTTATCAATATTTT. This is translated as CASSGSGGPYQYF.